One and the same sample provided the 15 T cell receptor beta chains below, sequenced in a study of blood T cell repertoires in COVID-19. Assay used: immunoSEQ multiplex PCR; TCRdb lists only in-frame clones, some missing. This table has more than 100,000 clones, 86% appearing once. Sequenced input: peripheral blood. The receptor set was obtained from a man aged 40-49 years with acute or convalescent COVID-19.

The chain couples TRBV2 to TRBJ2-4; D remains unclear. The CDR3 extends over 15 amino acids. Trimming stripped 3 bases from V and 1 base from J, with 10 bases between. Germline CDR1 SNHLY, CDR2 FYNNEI. CDR3 nucleotides: TGTGCCAGCAGTGAGGTAGTTGTCGCCAAAAACATTCAGTACTTC. It specifies CASSEVVVAKNIQYF.

The chain joins TRBV5-4 to TRBJ1-5, with 9 bases lining up with TRBD1. This CDR3 spans 14 amino acids. Trimming removed 3 bases from V and 9 bases from J; junction bases left unmatched: 7. Germline CDR1 reads SGHNT; CDR2 reads YYREEE (reference sequence). CDR3 loop: CASSSGQGNGPQHF. In DNA, the CDR3 is TGTGCCAGCAGCTCGGGACAGGGTAACGGGCCCCAGCATTTT.

This sequence joins TRBV2 and TRBJ1-3, with D possibly TRBD1 on 5 matching bases. This CDR3 is built from 15 residues. The V end lost 4 bases, the J end lost 2 bases, and 12 bases lay between the germline ends. Germline loops: CDR1 SNHLY, CDR2 FYNNEI. The CDR3 coding sequence is TGTGCCAGCAGTGCCCAGGGAGGTACTGGAAACACCATATATTTT. The encoded protein is CASSAQGGTGNTIYF.

The V call is TRBV5-8, the J call TRBJ1-2; possibly TRBD1 for D (6 bases). CDR1 SGHTS and CDR2 YDEGEE come from the germline V gene. The CDR3 is 13 residues long. With 2 bases removed from V and 8 bases from J, the gap between germline ends came to 13 bases. The CDR3 protein is CASSLRGEGGYTF. CDR3 in DNA: TGTGCCAGCAGCTTAAGGGGGGAGGGCGGCTACACCTTC.

This sequence joins TRBV30 and TRBJ1-5; 8 positions agree with TRBD1. In germline, CDR1 is GTSNPN, CDR2 SVGIG (reference sequence). V shed 2 bases, J shed 8 bases, and the junction held 5 bases outside the gene matches. The CDR3 is made up of 13 amino acids. The CDR3 loop is CAWSLQGGEPQHF. The CDR3 nucleotides read TGTGCCTGGAGTTTACAGGGGGGGGAGCCCCAGCATTTT.

This clone was seen just once. The chain couples TRBV6-6 to TRBJ1-6; no definite D call. Germline CDR1 is MNHNY and CDR2 is SVGAGI (reference sequence). V shed 0 bases and J shed 7 bases, with 10 bases lying between them. The CDR3 covers 15 residues. The CDR3 DNA reads TGTGCCAGCAGTTACTCGGGCAGAGTAAATTCACCCCTCCACTTT. Its translation is CASSYSGRVNSPLHF.

The V call is TRBV3-1 (or the pseudogene TRBV3-2), the J call TRBJ1-1, with no clear D. The V end was cut by 4 bases, the J end by 1 base, with 7 bases between. Per the germline V gene, CDR1 is LGHDT and CDR2 is YNNKEL (reference sequence). This CDR3 contains 13 residues. The CDR3, as DNA: TGTGCCAGCAGCCGAGAGAGGAACACTGAAGCTTTCTTT. It translates to CASSRERNTEAFF.

This sequence joins TRBV11-2 and TRBJ2-7; D is unclear. The CDR3 extends over 12 amino acids. Per the germline V gene, CDR1 is SGHAT and CDR2 is FQNNGV. V was trimmed by 5 bases and J by 5 bases, leaving 10 bases between them. CDR3 DNA: TGTGCCAGCAGCCTGTCAGGTGACGAGCAGTACTTC. Residues: CASSLSGDEQYF. The whole variable domain, filled in from reference TRBV11-2 and TRBJ2-7, reads EAGVAQSPRYKIIEKRQSVAFWCNPISGHATLYWYQQILGQGPKLLIQFQNNGVVDDSQLPKDRFSAERLKGVDSTLKIQPAKLEDSAVYLCASSLSGDEQYFGPGTRLTVT.

The chain has TRBV2 and TRBJ1-1; possibly TRBD1 for D (5 bases). This CDR3 is built from 13 residues. Germline V gives CDR1 SNHLY, CDR2 FYNNEI. With 5 bases removed from V and 1 base from J, the gap between germline ends came to 8 bases. The CDR3 is CASSKDRNTEAFF. The DNA for the CDR3 is TGTGCCAGCAGTAAAGACAGGAACACTGAAGCTTTCTTT.

V and J are TRBV4-1 and TRBJ1-1, with D unclear. Trimming left V 0 bases short and J 5 bases short, with 10 bases between. Germline CDR1 reads MGHRA; CDR2 reads YSYEKL. The CDR3 sequence is 14 residues long. CDR3 protein: CASSQDRRETEAFF. The DNA of the CDR3 is TGCGCCAGCAGCCAAGATCGGAGGGAAACTGAAGCTTTCTTT.

The chain recombines TRBV5-1 with TRBJ2-7, with 8 bases aligning to TRBD2. From germline, CDR1 is SGHRS and CDR2 YFSETQ. This CDR3 has 14 residues. The ends lost 4 bases at V and 1 base at J; junction bases unmatched: 4. The CDR3 region has the DNA TGCGCCAGCAGCGAAAGCGGGAGTTCCTACGAGCAGTACTTC. It is translated as CASSESGSSYEQYF. Combining the CDR3 with reference TRBV5-1 and TRBJ2-7 gives the whole variable domain KAGVTQTPRYLIKTRGQQVTLSCSPISGHRSVSWYQQTPGQGLQFLFEYFSETQRNKGNFPGRFSGRQFSNSRSEMNVSTLELGDSALYLCASSESGSSYEQYFGPGTRLTVT.

The chain couples TRBV19 to TRBJ1-1, with TRBD1 matching over 8 bases. V gave up 7 bases and J gave up 4 bases; unmatched junction bases: 8. Germline V gene lookup returns CDR1 LNHDA and CDR2 SQIVND (reference sequence). The CDR3 length is 14 residues. In DNA form, the CDR3 reads TGTGCCAGTACCGAGACAGGGGCAAGCACTGAAGCTTTCTTT. Protein sequence: CASTETGASTEAFF.

This clone has just one count. The V call is TRBV3-1 (or the pseudogene TRBV3-2), the J call TRBJ1-3; D ambiguous. This CDR3 is 15 amino acids long. Germline loops: CDR1 LGHDT, CDR2 YNNKEL (reference sequence). V lost 3 bases, J lost 0 bases, and 9 bases lay in between. CDR3 sequence (DNA): TGTGCCAGCAGCCAGCTCCGGTTCTCTGGAAACACCATATATTTT. It yields the protein CASSQLRFSGNTIYF.

The chain couples TRBV27 to TRBJ2-7; 10 bases match TRBD1. V was pared by 4 bases and J by 5 bases, with 8 bases of the junction left unmatched. CDR1 and CDR2 (germline): MNHEY, SMNVEV (reference sequence). CDR3 length: 15 residues. Here the CDR3 DNA reads TGTGCCAGCAGTTCTCGCGGGACAGGGGTCAACGAGCAGTACTTC. It specifies CASSSRGTGVNEQYF.

The chain combines TRBV19 with TRBJ1-1, with 8 bases aligning to TRBD1. V dropped 3 bases and J dropped 4; count of bases not matched to a gene: 4. CDR3 length: 14 residues. Germline CDR1 reads LNHDA; CDR2 reads SQIVND (reference sequence). The CDR3 spells CASSIHDRGTEAFF. In nucleotides, the CDR3 is TGTGCCAGTAGTATCCACGACAGGGGCACTGAAGCTTTCTTT.